The entry that follows covers one TCR beta chain sequence. What it binds is unknown. The sample originates from a study of T-cell memory formation after mild COVID-19. V was clipped by 8 bases and J by 5 bases, with 18 bases between them. Germline V gives CDR1 MNHEY, CDR2 SVGAGI. The CDR3 consists of 14 residues. TCRdb recomputed calls from the 5' RACE reads with MiXCR, one row per CDR3 protein. The table shows hundreds of thousands of distinct CDR3 sequences, with 20% to 25% occurring only once. Whole-study results and caveats: Whether day 37 second-wave clones are SARS-CoV-2-specific was not confirmed.

This TCR was recovered from a man aged 18-30 years who had mild COVID-19 (a few samples of this study predate the infection). Cell type and time point are not known. This chain uses TRBV6-5 with TRBJ1-2; no clear D gene. Sequencing used PBMCs or a T cell subset sorted from them (not recorded which). This CDR3 is CASSLKGFGYGYTF. CDR3 nucleotides: TGTGCCAGCTCCCTGAAAGGGTTTGGGTATGGCTACACCTTC.